Below are 18 T cell receptor beta chains sequenced from a single sample in a study of T cell changes during pregnancy in multiple sclerosis (dated by TCRdb to between 2017 and 2020). Library preparation used the immunoSEQ multiplex PCR assay. Drawn from immuneACCESS, this table holds only the in-frame rearrangements with V and J called that TCRdb kept. Clones are partly lost; checked studies trace under half to an unresolved V gene and leave the rest unexplained. A total of tens of thousands of clones appear in this sample, under 95% of them only once. Jointly, the top ten make up about 1.6% of the sample. Sequenced here: peripheral blood, sampled after pregnancy. Receptors originate from a female donor with multiple sclerosis, enrolled in a pregnancy study.

The V and J genes are TRBV5-4 and TRBJ2-1, with unresolved D. The CDR3 sequence is 14 residues long. The V gene lost 0 bases and the J gene lost 2 bases, with 6 bases spanning the gap. The germline CDR1 and CDR2 sequences are SGHNT and YYREEE (reference sequence). The CDR3 loop reads CASSLDTAYNEQFF. CDR3 coding DNA: TGTGCCAGCAGCTTGGACACAGCCTACAATGAGCAGTTCTTC.

This clone has only a few counts. The chain links TRBV5-4 to TRBJ1-1; possibly TRBD1 for D (5 bases). The CDR3 runs 15 residues. V dropped 1 base and J dropped 2 bases, with 12 bases sitting between them. Germline assignment: CDR1 SGHNT and CDR2 YYREEE (reference sequence). The CDR3 nucleotides read TGTGCCAGCAGCTTGTCAGGGATAGAAAACACTGAAGCTTTCTTT. Protein sequence: CASSLSGIENTEAFF. The full variable domain, rest sourced from reference TRBV5-4 and TRBJ1-1, is ETGVTQSPTHLIKTRGQQVTLRCSSQSGHNTVSWYQQALGQGPQFIFQYYREEENGRGNFPPRFSGLQFPNYSSELNVNALELDDSALYLCASSLSGIENTEAFFGQGTRLTVV.

This chain links TRBV7-9 with TRBJ1-1, with D perhaps TRBD1 (6 bases). The CDR3 runs 15 residues. V shed 5 bases and J shed 3 bases, with 16 bases lying between them. The germline gives CDR1 SEHNR, CDR2 FQNEAQ (reference sequence). The CDR3 here is CASSPGGAPDTEAFF. DNA of the CDR3: TGTGCCAGCAGCCCCGGGGGGGCGCCAGACACTGAAGCTTTCTTT.

CDR3 in amino acids: CASSFEPRGSLNEQYF. CDR3 DNA sequence: TGTGCCAGCAGCTTCGAGCCCCGGGGTAGTCTCAACGAGCAGTACTTC. The rearrangement uses TRBV7-9 and TRBJ2-7, with D possibly matching TRBD2 (5 bases). CDR3 size: 16 residues. The germline V and J ends were trimmed by 3 bases and 5 bases, with 20 bases remaining between them. Germline V gives CDR1 SEHNR, CDR2 FQNEAQ (reference sequence). Using reference TRBV7-9 and TRBJ2-7 for the parts outside the CDR3, the full variable domain is DTGVSQNPRHKITKRGQNVTFRCDPISEHNRLYWYRQTLGQGPEFLTYFQNEAQLEKSRLLSDRFSAERPKGSFSTLEIQRTEQGDSAMYLCASSFEPRGSLNEQYFGPGTRLTVT.

This sequence joins TRBV27 and TRBJ1-4, with D possibly matching TRBD1 (5 bases). This CDR3 has 16 amino acids. V lost 6 bases, J lost 12 bases, and 26 bases lay in between. Germline-derived CDR1 and CDR2 are MNHEY and SMNVEV (reference sequence). The CDR3 is CASRLLGGTRRVQLFF. The CDR3 DNA follows: TGTGCCAGCAGGCTCCTGGGCGGGACGCGCCGTGTTCAACTGTTTTTT.

The chain has TRBV7-9 and TRBJ2-7; 7 bases match TRBD1. Germline CDR1 SEHNR, CDR2 FQNEAQ (reference sequence). The CDR3 consists of 16 residues. With 4 bases clipped from V and 5 bases from J, the junction kept 14 bases outside the gene matches. In nucleotides, the CDR3 is TGTGCCAGCAGCTCCAGAGAGCCCGACAGGGACGACGAGCAGTACTTC. Translated, it gives CASSSREPDRDDEQYF.

CDR3 sequence: CASTQGRGNEKLFF. The DNA of the CDR3 is TGTGCCAGCACTCAAGGCAGGGGTAATGAAAAACTGTTTTTT. The V and J genes are TRBV7-9 and TRBJ1-4, with D perhaps TRBD1 (6 bases). The CDR3 totals 14 residues. CDR1 is SEHNR and CDR2 is FQNEAQ in the germline V gene (reference sequence). V was cut by 7 bases and J by 4 bases, with 13 bases left in between.

In its sample, this clone was seen once. V usage is TRBV5-1 and J usage is TRBJ2-7, with D perhaps TRBD1 (6 bases). The germline V gene encodes CDR1 SGHRS and CDR2 YFSETQ. CDR3 length equals 15 residues. With 4 bases removed from V and 3 bases from J, the gap between germline ends came to 17 bases. In DNA, the CDR3 is TGCGCCAGCAGCGGGCTACAGGGTGTCGGCTACGAGCAGTACTTC. It is translated as CASSGLQGVGYEQYF.

As concerns this clone: Mismatch with germline at one junction end may stem from a read error. The chain joins TRBV5-6 to TRBJ1-5, with TRBD1 matching 9 bases. The CDR3 runs 15 residues. Germline CDR1 SGHDT, CDR2 YYEEEE. CDR3 DNA: TGTGCCAGCGGCTTGGGGGACAGGGACGATCAGCCCCAGCATTTT. This codes for CASGLGDRDDQPQHF. Drawing the rest from reference TRBV5-6 and TRBJ1-5, the complete variable domain is DAGVTQSPTHLIKTRGQQVTLRCSPKSGHDTVSWYQQALGQGPQFIFQYYEEEERQRGNFPDRFSGHQFPNYSSELNVNALLLGDSALYLCASGLGDRDDQPQHFGDGTRLSIL.

The chain combines TRBV5-5 with TRBJ1-4; 7 bases match TRBD1. The CDR3 is made up of 16 amino acids. With V trimmed by 0 bases and J by 0 bases, 2 bases remained unmatched. CDR1 and CDR2 from the germline V gene are SGHKS and YYEKEE (reference sequence). CDR3 in amino acids: CASSLGDRATNEKLFF. CDR3 bases: TGTGCCAGCAGCTTGGGTGACAGGGCAACTAATGAAAAACTGTTTTTT.

V is TRBV5-6 and J is TRBJ2-3; a weak D match, TRBD1 (5 bases). V was clipped by 7 bases and J by 5 bases, with 11 bases between them. CDR1 is SGHDT, CDR2 YYEEEE, per germline. This CDR3 has 12 amino acids. CDR3 DNA: TGTGCCAGCTCCAGGGTGGAAGATACGCAGTATTTT. Amino acids: CASSRVEDTQYF.

A single count supports this clone. This chain links TRBV4-1 with TRBJ1-1; D is unresolved. V was trimmed by 1 base and J by 2 bases, leaving 8 bases between them. The germline CDR1 and CDR2 sequences are MGHRA and YSYEKL. The length of the CDR3 is 14 residues. This CDR3 reads CASSQVRDNTEAFF. For the CDR3, the DNA is TGCGCCAGCAGCCAAGTTCGGGATAACACTGAAGCTTTCTTT.

The sample holds one count of this clone. This chain links TRBV19 with TRBJ2-7, with TRBD2 matching 10 bases. With V trimmed by 4 bases and J by 7 bases, 10 bases remained unmatched. This CDR3 comprises 15 residues. Germline CDR1 is LNHDA and CDR2 is SQIVND (reference sequence). This chain's CDR3 is CASSRTSGAPGEQYF. As DNA, the CDR3 is TGTGCCAGTAGTAGGACTAGCGGAGCCCCGGGGGAGCAGTACTTC.

The J gene is TRBJ1-3, the V gene TRBV5-1, with a tentative D call TRBD1 (6 bases). Germline V CDR1 and CDR2: SGHRS, YFSETQ. The V gene lost 4 bases and the J gene lost 0 bases, with 20 bases spanning the gap. The CDR3 spans 18 residues. The CDR3 DNA reads as TGCGCCAGCAGCGCCGCCCCGGGGGGGACACCCTCTGGAAACACCATATATTTT. This encodes CASSAAPGGTPSGNTIYF.

The chain links TRBV5-1 to TRBJ2-7; weak D call: TRBD2 (8 bases). Germline CDR1 SGHRS, CDR2 YFSETQ. The CDR3 totals 14 residues. Trimming stripped 2 bases from V and 5 bases from J, with 14 bases between. The CDR3, as DNA: TGCGCCAGCAGCTTCCCGGGAGGGGGCAACGAGCAGTACTTC. This sequence encodes CASSFPGGGNEQYF.

The chain employs TRBV4-1 and TRBJ1-4; 10 nucleotides align to TRBD1. This CDR3 region has 14 residues. The germline gives CDR1 MGHRA, CDR2 YSYEKL. Losses at the gene ends were 4 bases for V and 6 bases for J; bases not matched to a gene: 2. The DNA of the CDR3 is TGCGCCAGCAGCCTGGGACAGGGGTATGAAAAACTGTTTTTT. It codes for CASSLGQGYEKLFF.

This clone was seen a handful of times. The CDR3 bases are TGTGCCATCAGTGGTCGGGAGATAAGTACTGGGAGTGAGCAGTTCTTC. Translation gives CAISGREISTGSEQFF. The chain uses TRBV10-3 and TRBJ2-1, with D possibly TRBD2 on 6 matching bases. V lost 4 bases to trimming and J lost 9 bases, with 22 bases between them. The CDR3 has 16 amino acids. The germline gives CDR1 ENHRY, CDR2 SYGVKD.

The chain combines TRBV7-7 with TRBJ2-1, with D uncertain. V lost 5 bases and J 9 bases, leaving 17 bases between the germline ends. The germline gives CDR1 SSHAT, CDR2 FNYEAQ (reference sequence). The CDR3 totals 14 residues. The CDR3 DNA reads as TGTGCCAGCAGCGAGCCATTAAAAAGTAGTGAGCAGTTCTTC. This translates into CASSEPLKSSEQFF. The full variable domain, in which reference TRBV7-7 and TRBJ2-1 provide the parts outside the CDR3, is GAGVSQSPRYKVTKRGQDVTLRCDPISSHATLYWYQQALGQGPEFLTYFNYEAQPDKSGLPSDRFSAERPEGSISTLTIQRTEQRDSAMYRCASSEPLKSSEQFFGPGTRLTVL.